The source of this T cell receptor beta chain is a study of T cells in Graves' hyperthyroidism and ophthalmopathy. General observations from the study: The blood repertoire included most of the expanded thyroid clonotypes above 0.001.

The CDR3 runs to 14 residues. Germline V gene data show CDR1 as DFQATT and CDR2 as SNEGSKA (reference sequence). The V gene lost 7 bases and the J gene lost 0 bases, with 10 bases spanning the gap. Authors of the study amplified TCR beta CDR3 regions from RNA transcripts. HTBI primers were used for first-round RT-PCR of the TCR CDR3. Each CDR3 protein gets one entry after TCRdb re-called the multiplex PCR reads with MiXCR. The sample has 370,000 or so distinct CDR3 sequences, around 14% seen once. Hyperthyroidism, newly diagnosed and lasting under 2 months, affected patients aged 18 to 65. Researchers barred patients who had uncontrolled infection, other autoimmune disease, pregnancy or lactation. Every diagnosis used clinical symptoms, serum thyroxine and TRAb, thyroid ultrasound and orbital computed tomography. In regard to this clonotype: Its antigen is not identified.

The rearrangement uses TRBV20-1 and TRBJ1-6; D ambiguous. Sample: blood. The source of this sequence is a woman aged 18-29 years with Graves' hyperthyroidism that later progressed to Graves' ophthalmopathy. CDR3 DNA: TGCAGTGGAAGGGATAGCTCCTATAATTCACCCCTCCACTTT. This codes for CSGRDSSYNSPLHF.